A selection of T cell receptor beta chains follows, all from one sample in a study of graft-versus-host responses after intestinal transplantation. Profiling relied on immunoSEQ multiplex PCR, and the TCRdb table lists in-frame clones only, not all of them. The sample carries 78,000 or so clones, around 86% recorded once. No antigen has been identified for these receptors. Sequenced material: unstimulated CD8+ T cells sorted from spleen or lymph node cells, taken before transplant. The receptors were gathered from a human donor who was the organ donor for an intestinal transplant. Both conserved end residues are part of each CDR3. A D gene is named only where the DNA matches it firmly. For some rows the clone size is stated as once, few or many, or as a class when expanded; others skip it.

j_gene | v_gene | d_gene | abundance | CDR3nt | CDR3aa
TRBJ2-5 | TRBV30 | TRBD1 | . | TGTGCCTGGAGTGTAGGGGGCGGCAGAGAAGAGACCCAGTACTTC | CAWSVGGGREETQYF
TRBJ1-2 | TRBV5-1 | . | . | TGCGCCAGCAGCGCACGACTAGACCAGGGCGTTGTTGACTATGGCTACACCTTC | CASSARLDQGVVDYGYTF
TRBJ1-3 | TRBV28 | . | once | TGTGCCAGCAGTTTATTCTACAGGGCTGGAAACACCATATATTTT | CASSLFYRAGNTIYF
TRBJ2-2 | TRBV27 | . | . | TGTGCCAGCAGTTTTGGGGACGTGGTCACCGGGGAGCTGTTTTTT | CASSFGDVVTGELFF
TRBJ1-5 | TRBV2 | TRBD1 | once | TGTGCCAGCCAGGGGGCCAATCAGCCCCAGCATTTT | CASQGANQPQHF
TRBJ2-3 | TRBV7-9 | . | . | TGTGCCAGCAGCTTAGTACAAAGAGGTATGGATACGCAGTATTTT | CASSLVQRGMDTQYF
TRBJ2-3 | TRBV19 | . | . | TGTGCCAGTACCGAGACAGCAGGGGTAGCAGATACGCAGTATTTT | CASTETAGVADTQYF
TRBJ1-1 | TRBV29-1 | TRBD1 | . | TGCAGCGCTCCCCCGGGACAGGGGACTGAAGCTTTCTTT | CSAPPGQGTEAFF
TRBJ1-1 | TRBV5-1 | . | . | TGCGCCAGCAGCTTGGATCTGAGCACTGAAGCTTTCTTT | CASSLDLSTEAFF
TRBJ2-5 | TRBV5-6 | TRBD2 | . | TGTGCCAGCAGCCCTGGACTAGCGGGGGAGTACCGTTTCCAAGAGACCCAGTACTTC | CASSPGLAGEYRFQETQYF
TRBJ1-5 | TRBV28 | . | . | TGTGCCAGCACTCCGGGGGCTAGACAGCCCCAGCATTTT | CASTPGARQPQHF
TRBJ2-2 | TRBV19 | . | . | TGTGCCAGTAGGGAATCAGGGTCCGGGGAGCTGTTTTTT | CASRESGSGELFF
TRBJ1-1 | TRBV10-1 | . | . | TGCGCCAGCAGTGAGTCCGGGACCGCTGACGCTTTCTTT | CASSESGTADAFF
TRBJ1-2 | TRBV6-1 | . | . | TGTGCCAGCCACACGGCAGGGATTAACTATGGCTACACCTTC | CASHTAGINYGYTF
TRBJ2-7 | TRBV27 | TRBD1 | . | TGTGCCAGCAGAAAAGACAGGGACGAGTCCTACGAGCAGTACTTC | CASRKDRDESYEQYF
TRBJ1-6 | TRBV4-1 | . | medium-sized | TGCGCCAGCAGCCAAGAGCAGGGGTATAATTCACCCCTCCACTTT | CASSQEQGYNSPLHF
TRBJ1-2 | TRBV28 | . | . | TGTGCCAGCAGACATTTGGACTATGGCTACACCTTC | CASRHLDYGYTF
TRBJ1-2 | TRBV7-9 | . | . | TGTGCCAGCAGCGACGTACTACAGAACTATGGCTACACCTTC | CASSDVLQNYGYTF
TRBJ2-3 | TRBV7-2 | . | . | TGTGCCAGCAGCTTAGACAGGGCCGGCACAGATACGCAGTATTTT | CASSLDRAGTDTQYF
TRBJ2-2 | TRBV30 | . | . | TGTGCCTGGAGAGAGGCCCCCGGGGAGCTGTTTTTT | CAWREAPGELFF
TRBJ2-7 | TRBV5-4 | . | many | TGTGCCAGCAGCTTGTCAGGGTTCGACGAGCAGTACTTC | CASSLSGFDEQYF
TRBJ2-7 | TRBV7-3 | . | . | TGTGCCAGCAGCTCCCCGCCAGGGGACGAGCAGTACTTC | CASSSPPGDEQYF
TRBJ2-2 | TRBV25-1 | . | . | TGTGCCAGCAGTGGGGGGAGTACCGGGGAGCTGTTTTTT | CASSGGSTGELFF
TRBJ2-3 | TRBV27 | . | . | TGTGCCAGCAGTTTAAGGTACACAGATACGCAGTATTTT | CASSLRYTDTQYF
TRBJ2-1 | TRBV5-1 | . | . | TGCGCCAGCAGCTTGGAGGCGGCCCTACGCGATGAGCAGTTCTTC | CASSLEAALRDEQFF
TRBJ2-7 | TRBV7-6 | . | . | TGTGCCAGCAGCTTATTAGGGTACGAGCAGTACTTC | CASSLLGYEQYF
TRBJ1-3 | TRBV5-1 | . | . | TGCGCCAGCAGCTTGGGTCAGGGTAATCAAAACACCATATATTTT | CASSLGQGNQNTIYF
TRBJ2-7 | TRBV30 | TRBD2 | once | TGTGCCTGGAGTGGGGGACTAGCGGGAAACTACGAGCAGTACTTC | CAWSGGLAGNYEQYF
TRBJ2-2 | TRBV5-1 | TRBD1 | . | TGCGCCAGCAGCTTTGCAATAGGACAGGGTTACACCGGGGAGCTGTTTTTT | CASSFAIGQGYTGELFF
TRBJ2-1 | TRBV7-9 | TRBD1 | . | TGTGCCAGCAGAATAGGGACAGGGGGCAGGTACAATGAGCAGTTCTTC | CASRIGTGGRYNEQFF
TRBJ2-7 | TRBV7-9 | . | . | TGTGCCAGCAGCTTTAGTAACAGTTACTACGAGCAGTACTTC | CASSFSNSYYEQYF
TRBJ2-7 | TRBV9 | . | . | TGTGCCAGCAGCTTCTCAGGGTCGGCTGGGGACGAGCAGTACTTC | CASSFSGSAGDEQYF
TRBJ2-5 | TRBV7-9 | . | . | TGTGCCAGCAGCTTAGGATTGACCCAGTACTTC | CASSLGLTQYF
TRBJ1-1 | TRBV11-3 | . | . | TGTGCCAGCAGCTTAGAACGCGGGGTGAGGGTTTTGCGAGCTTTCTTT | CASSLERGVRVLRAFF
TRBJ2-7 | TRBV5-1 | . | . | TGCGCCAGCAGCTTGGCGGAGACAGATTTTGACTACGAGCAGTACTTC | CASSLAETDFDYEQYF
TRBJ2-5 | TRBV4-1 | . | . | TGCGCCAGCAGCCAAGTTGGTAGCGTTCAGTCCCAGTACTTC | CASSQVGSVQSQYF
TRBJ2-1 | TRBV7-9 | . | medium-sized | TGTGCCAGCAGTCGGGGCCTCGGGGGGCAGTTCTTC | CASSRGLGGQFF
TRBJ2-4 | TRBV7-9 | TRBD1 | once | TGTGCCAGCAGCGGGGGACAGGGGCTAGCCAAAAACATTCAGTACTTC | CASSGGQGLAKNIQYF
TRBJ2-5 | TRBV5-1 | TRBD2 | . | TGCGCCAGCAGCCCCACCGGGACTAGCGGGGGGTGGCGGGAGACCCAGTACTTC | CASSPTGTSGGWRETQYF
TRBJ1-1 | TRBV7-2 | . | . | TGTGCCAGCAGCTTAGATGTGGGGGGCGCAAGCACTGAAGCTTTCTTT | CASSLDVGGASTEAFF
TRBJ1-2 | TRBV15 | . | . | TGTGCCACCAGCAGACAGGACGGCCTCGACTATGGCTACACCTTC | CATSRQDGLDYGYTF
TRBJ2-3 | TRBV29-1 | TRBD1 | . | TGCAGCGTTAAGGATTGGACAGGGAAGGATACGCAGTATTTT | CSVKDWTGKDTQYF
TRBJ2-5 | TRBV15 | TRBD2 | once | TGTGCCACCAGCAGACGAGTGACTAGCGGGGAGACCCAGTACTTC | CATSRRVTSGETQYF
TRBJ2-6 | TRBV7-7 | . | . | TGTGCCAGCAGCTGTTTCCAAGGCTCTGGGGCCAACGTCCTGACTTTC | CASSCFQGSGANVLTF
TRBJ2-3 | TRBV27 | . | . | TGTGCCAGCAGTCAAGGGACCTACACAGATACGCAGTATTTT | CASSQGTYTDTQYF
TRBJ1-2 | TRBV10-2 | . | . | TGCGCCAGCAGTCTGGGGACCTATGGCTACACCTTC | CASSLGTYGYTF
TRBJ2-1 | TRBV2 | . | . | TGTGCCAGCAGTGACTTTGGGGAGGCGTCCTACAATGAGCAGTTCTTC | CASSDFGEASYNEQFF
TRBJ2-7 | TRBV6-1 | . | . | TGTGCCAGCAGTGTTGGACAGAGTCTAATCGACGAGCAGTACTTC | CASSVGQSLIDEQYF
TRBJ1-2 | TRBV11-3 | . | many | TGTGCCAGCAGCTGCGACAGCACCACTAACTATGGCTACACCTTC | CASSCDSTTNYGYTF
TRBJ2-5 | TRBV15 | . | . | TGTGCCACCAGCCCCCCCCGGACCAAAGAGACCCAGTACTTC | CATSPPRTKETQYF
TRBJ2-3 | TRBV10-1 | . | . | TGCGCCAGCAGCGTACAGCGCACAGATACGCAGTATTTT | CASSVQRTDTQYF
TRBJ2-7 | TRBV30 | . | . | TGTGCCTGGAGTGACAGCTACGAGCAGTACTTC | CAWSDSYEQYF
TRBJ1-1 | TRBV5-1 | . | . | TGCGCCAGCTATACAGAGAACACTGAAGCTTTCTTT | CASYTENTEAFF
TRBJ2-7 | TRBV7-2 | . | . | TGTGCCAGCAGCTTAGGCGGTACGGCCGGAGGCTACGAGCAGTACTTC | CASSLGGTAGGYEQYF
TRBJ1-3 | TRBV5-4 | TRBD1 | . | TGTGCCAGCAGCTCCCGGACAGGACGTCTCGAGAGAAACACCATATATTTT | CASSSRTGRLERNTIYF